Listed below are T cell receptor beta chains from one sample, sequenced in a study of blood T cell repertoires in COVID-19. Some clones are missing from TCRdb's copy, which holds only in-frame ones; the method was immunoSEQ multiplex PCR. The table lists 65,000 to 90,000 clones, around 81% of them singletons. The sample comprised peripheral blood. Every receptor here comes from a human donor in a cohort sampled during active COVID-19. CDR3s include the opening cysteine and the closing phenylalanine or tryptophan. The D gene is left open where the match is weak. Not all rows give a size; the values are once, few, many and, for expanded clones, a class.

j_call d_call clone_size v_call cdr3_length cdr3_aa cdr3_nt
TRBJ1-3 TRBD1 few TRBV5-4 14 CASRAGTDRNTIYF TGTGCCAGCAGGGCCGGGACAGACAGAAACACCATATATTTT
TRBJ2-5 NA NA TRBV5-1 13 CASSAGQQETQYF TGCGCCAGCAGCGCGGGACAGCAAGAGACCCAGTACTTC
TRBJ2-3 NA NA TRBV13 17 CASSPLAWGEGTDTQYF TGTGCCAGCAGCCCCCTAGCTTGGGGAGAGGGCACAGATACGCAGTATTTT
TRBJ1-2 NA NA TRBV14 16 CASSQGGLAANYGYTF TGTGCCAGCAGCCAAGGGGGACTGGCTGCTAACTATGGCTACACCTTC
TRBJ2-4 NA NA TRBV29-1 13 CSVVLRTENIQYF TGCAGCGTTGTCCTTAGGACAGAAAACATTCAGTACTTC
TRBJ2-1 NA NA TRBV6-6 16 CASSPSLGGAYNEQFF TGTGCCAGCAGCCCGAGCCTAGGCGGAGCCTACAATGAGCAGTTCTTC
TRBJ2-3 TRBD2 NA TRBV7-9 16 CASSLASGGRGDTQYF TGTGCCAGCAGCTTGGCTAGCGGGGGGCGTGGAGATACGCAGTATTTT
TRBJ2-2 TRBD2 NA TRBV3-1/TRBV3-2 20 CASSQDAPRWTSGRIGELFF TGTGCCAGCAGCCAAGATGCCCCCCGTTGGACTAGCGGACGAATAGGGGAGCTGTTTTTT
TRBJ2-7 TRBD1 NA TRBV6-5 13 CASRRGTGRLEYF TGTGCCAGCCGAAGGGGGACAGGCCGCTTGGAGTACTTC
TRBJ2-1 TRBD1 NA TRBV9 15 CASSVGDRGRNEQFF TGTGCCAGCAGCGTAGGGGACAGGGGGCGAAATGAGCAGTTCTTC
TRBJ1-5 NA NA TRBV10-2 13 CASGANSNQPQHF TGCGCCTCCGGAGCTAATAGCAATCAGCCCCAGCATTTT
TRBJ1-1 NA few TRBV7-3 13 CASSPRGIAEAFF TGTGCCAGCAGCCCAAGGGGTATCGCTGAAGCTTTCTTT
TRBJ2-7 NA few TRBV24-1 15 CATSPGGKFHYEQYF TGTGCCACCAGCCCTGGGGGCAAATTCCACTACGAGCAGTACTTC
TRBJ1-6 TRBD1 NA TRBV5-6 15 CASSLAGTGERPLHF TGTGCCAGCAGCTTGGCTGGGACAGGGGAAAGGCCCCTCCACTTT
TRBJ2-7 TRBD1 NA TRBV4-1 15 CASSQTPGQLYEQYF TGCGCCAGCAGCCAAACCCCGGGACAGCTCTACGAGCAGTACTTC
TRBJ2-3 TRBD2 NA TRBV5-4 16 CASSPASGGAEYTQYF TGTGCCAGCAGCCCAGCCAGCGGGGGGGCCGAATATACGCAGTATTTT
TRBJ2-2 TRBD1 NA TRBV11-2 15 CASSGSGQRTGELFF TGTGCCAGCAGCGGCTCGGGACAGCGCACCGGGGAGCTGTTTTTT
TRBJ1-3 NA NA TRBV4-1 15 CASSQDRYSGNTIYF TGCGCCAGCAGCCAAGATCGGTACTCTGGAAACACCATATATTTT
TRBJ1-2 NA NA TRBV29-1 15 CSVGGLSTDNYGYTF TGCAGCGTTGGGGGCTTGAGCACAGACAACTATGGCTACACCTTC
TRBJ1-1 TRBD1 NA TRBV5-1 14 CASSLGQGYTEAFF TGCGCCAGCAGCTTGGGACAGGGGTACACTGAAGCTTTCTTT
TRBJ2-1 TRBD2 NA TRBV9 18 CASSVGGVVSGGYNEQFF TGTGCCAGCAGCGTAGGCGGAGTGGTTAGCGGGGGCTACAATGAGCAGTTCTTC
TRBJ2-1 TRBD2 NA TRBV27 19 CASSSGLAGFVSSYNEQFF TGTGCCAGCAGTAGTGGACTAGCGGGGTTTGTGAGCTCCTACAATGAGCAGTTCTTC
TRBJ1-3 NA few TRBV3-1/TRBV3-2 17 CASSQGWASSSGNTIYF TGTGCCAGCAGCCAAGGTTGGGCATCCAGCTCTGGAAACACCATATATTTT
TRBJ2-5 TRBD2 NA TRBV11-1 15 CASSPTSGNFETQYF TGTGCCAGCAGCCCGACTAGCGGGAATTTCGAGACCCAGTACTTC
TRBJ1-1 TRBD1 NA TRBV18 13 CASSDRADTEAFF TGTGCCAGCTCCGACAGGGCGGACACTGAAGCTTTCTTT
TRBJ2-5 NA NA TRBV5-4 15 CASSLSGGGVETQYF TGTGCCAGCAGCTTGTCGGGGGGCGGGGTTGAGACCCAGTACTTC
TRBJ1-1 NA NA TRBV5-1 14 CASSFTTENTEAFF TGCGCCAGCAGCTTTACGACAGAGAACACTGAAGCTTTCTTT
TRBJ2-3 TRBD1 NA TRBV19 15 CASSPGQGMTDTQYF TGTGCCAGTAGCCCGGGACAGGGGATGACAGATACGCAGTATTTT
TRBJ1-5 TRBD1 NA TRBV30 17 CAWSVEQGARSNQPQHF TGTGCCTGGAGTGTGGAGCAGGGGGCCCGTAGCAATCAGCCCCAGCATTTT
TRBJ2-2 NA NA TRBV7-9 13 CASSRPGPGELFF TGTGCCAGCAGCCGTCCAGGCCCCGGGGAGCTGTTTTTT
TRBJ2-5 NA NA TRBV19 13 CASSIGAAGTQYF TGTGCCAGTAGTATAGGAGCGGCAGGGACCCAGTACTTC
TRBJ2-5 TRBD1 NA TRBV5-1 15 CASSSGTGGTETQYF TGCGCCAGCAGCTCGGGGACAGGGGGTACAGAGACCCAGTACTTC
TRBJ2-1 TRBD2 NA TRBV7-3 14 CASSPTSGVNEQFF TGTGCCAGCAGCCCCACTAGCGGGGTTAATGAGCAGTTCTTC
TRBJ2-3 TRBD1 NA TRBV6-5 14 CASRRDRDTDTQYF TGTGCCAGCAGAAGGGACAGGGACACAGATACGCAGTATTTT
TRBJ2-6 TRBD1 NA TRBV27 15 CASSLNRGQANVLTF TGTGCCAGCAGTTTAAACAGGGGGCAGGCCAACGTCCTGACTTTC
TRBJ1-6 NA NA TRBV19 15 CASSINGQGNSPLHF TGTGCCAGTAGTATAAATGGCCAGGGGAACTCACCCCTCCACTTT
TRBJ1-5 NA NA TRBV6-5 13 CASRQEGNQPQHF TGTGCCAGTAGACAGGAGGGCAATCAGCCCCAGCATTTT
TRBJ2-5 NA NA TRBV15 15 CATSRGGSGSQTQYF TGTGCCACCAGCAGAGGTGGGTCGGGGAGCCAGACCCAGTACTTC
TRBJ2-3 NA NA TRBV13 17 CASPPRNSLPIRHTQYF TGTGCCAGCCCCCCGCGGAACTCCTTACCAATACGCCATACGCAGTATTTT
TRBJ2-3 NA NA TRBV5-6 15 CASSEDITSTDTQYF TGTGCCAGCAGCGAAGACATTACTAGCACAGATACGCAGTATTTT
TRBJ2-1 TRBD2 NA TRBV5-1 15 CASSFTSGSYNEQFF TGCGCCAGCAGCTTCACTAGCGGGAGCTACAATGAGCAGTTCTTC
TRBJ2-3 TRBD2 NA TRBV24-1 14 CATSSSGSTDTQYF TGTGCCACCAGTTCTAGCGGAAGCACAGATACGCAGTATTTT
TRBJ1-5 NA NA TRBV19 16 CASRNSGLVSNQPQHF TGTGCCAGTAGGAACAGTGGGTTGGTTTCCAATCAGCCCCAGCATTTT
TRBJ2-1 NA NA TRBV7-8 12 CASSPPRNEQFF TGTGCCAGCAGCCCCCCCCGTAATGAGCAGTTCTTC
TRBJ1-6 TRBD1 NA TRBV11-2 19 CASSLRPGTGITYNSPLHF TGTGCCAGCAGCTTAAGGCCCGGGACAGGGATCACCTATAATTCACCCCTCCACTTT
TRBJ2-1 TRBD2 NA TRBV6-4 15 CASSLLAGEYNEQFF TGTGCCAGCAGCCTTCTAGCGGGGGAGTACAATGAGCAGTTCTTC